This T cell receptor beta chain was obtained from a study of shared clonotypes between healthy human individuals. There are 15 residues in the CDR3. V shed 3 bases and J 7 bases; nucleotides not matched to a gene: 10. The V gene's germline CDR1 is SEHNR and CDR2 FQNEAQ (reference sequence). Some clones are missing from TCRdb's copy, which holds only in-frame ones; the method was immunoSEQ multiplex PCR. The table records roughly 2,300,000 clones, around 90% of them present only once. The sample taken for sequencing was naive CD4+ T cells from PBMCs. The subset is: CD45RA+ positively selected. The receptor was derived from a young man in good health. Some clones in this sample may be carry-over from other donors' samples. This chain connects TRBV7-9 to TRBJ2-7, with 9 bases aligning to TRBD2. CDR3 nucleotide sequence: TGTGCCAGCAGCTTCTCCCTAGCGGGAATTTCGGAGCAGTACTTC. As protein: CASSFSLAGISEQYF.